These 28 T cell receptor beta chains came from one sample sequenced in a study of blood T cells in healthy people across ages (dated by TCRdb to between 2014 and 2016). To prepare the library, 5' RACE was applied. A second about 6 to 11 cycle PCR used a sample-barcoded 5' primer and a J-beta primer mix. The public reads were reprocessed in TCRdb via fastp at Q25 and MiXCR, keeping in-frame beta chains. Each record represents a unique CDR3 protein, reported with the most common genes and DNA among its rows. In all, the sample holds around 2 million distinct CDR3 sequences, and 30% to 40% of those were seen once. Around 23% of the sample goes to the ten largest clones. Sequences were obtained from blood. These receptors were collected from a human donor in good health.

This sequence joins TRBV7-3 and TRBJ2-3; 7 nucleotides match TRBD2. J lost 3 bases, V lost 5 bases, and 14 bases had no gene match. CDR1 SGHTA and CDR2 FQGTGA come from the germline V gene. The length of the CDR3 is 17 residues. The CDR3 DNA sequence: TGTGCCAGCAGCCCGACCCCCCGGGGGACTATTACAGATACGCAGTATTTT. This sequence encodes CASSPTPRGTITDTQYF.

Turning to this clonotype: The conserved final phenylalanine or tryptophan is absent from the CDR3, which likely points to a read error. The CDR3 coding sequence is TGTGCCACCGGCAAGGGAGGGGGGTACGAGCAGTACTTA. Residues: CATGKGGGYEQYL. The chain recombines TRBV15 with TRBJ2-4; possible D gene TRBD2, 7 bases. The J call could be wrong; TRBJ2-7 is a better fit for the DNA end. Germline V CDR1 and CDR2: LNHNV, YYDKDF (reference sequence). The CDR3 runs to 13 residues.

The genes are TRBV7-9 and TRBJ1-6; perhaps TRBD1 as D (6 bases). The CDR3 has 19 residues. With 4 bases removed from V and 7 bases from J, the gap between germline ends came to 26 bases. Germline V gives CDR1 SEHNR, CDR2 FQNEAQ (reference sequence). The CDR3 protein is CASSSELNTGQYWNSPLHF. The CDR3 DNA sequence: TGTGCCAGCAGCTCCGAACTCAACACTGGACAGTATTGGAATTCACCCCTCCACTTT. Supplemented by reference TRBV7-9 and TRBJ1-6, the full variable domain reads DTGVSQNPRHKITKRGQNVTFRCDPISEHNRLYWYRQTLGQGPEFLTYFQNEAQLEKSRLLSDRFSAERPKGSFSTLEIQRTEQGDSAMYLCASSSELNTGQYWNSPLHFGNGTRLTVT.

Only a few counts were recorded for this clonotype. The chain links TRBV11-2 to TRBJ2-5; D might be TRBD2 (6 bases). The CDR3 is 16 residues long. Germline lookup yields CDR1 SGHAT and CDR2 FQNNGV. V was clipped by 5 bases and J by 2 bases, with 18 bases between them. CDR3 region: CASSPGDRYLQETQYF. In DNA, the CDR3 is TGTGCCAGCAGCCCGGGAGATCGTTATCTACAAGAGACCCAGTACTTC.

This clonotype was counted only a few times. The chain carries TRBV20-1 and TRBJ2-7; TRBD2 might be the D (5 bases). Germline V gene data show CDR1 as DFQATT and CDR2 as SNEGSKA (reference sequence). CDR3 length: 13 amino acids. V dropped 0 bases and J dropped 3 bases, with 9 bases sitting between them. The CDR3 nucleotides are TGCAGTGCTAGAGATACCCGGGGCTACGAGCAGTACTTC. Translating it yields CSARDTRGYEQYF.

V and J are TRBV3-1 and TRBJ1-1; D not resolved. Germline V CDR1 and CDR2: LGHDT, YNNKEL (reference sequence). The CDR3 sequence is 15 residues long. The ends were cut back, 0 bases at V and 1 base at J, with 9 bases in the middle. This CDR3 is CASSQDFGWNTEAFF. CDR3 nucleotide sequence: TGTGCCAGCAGCCAAGATTTCGGGTGGAACACTGAAGCTTTCTTT.

The V and J genes are TRBV25-1 and TRBJ1-1; 7 nucleotides line up with TRBD1. Trimming removed 4 bases from V and 5 bases from J; junction bases left unmatched: 13. The CDR3 extends over 16 amino acids. Per the germline V gene, CDR1 is MGHDK and CDR2 is SYGVNS. Written as DNA, the CDR3 is TGTGCCAGCAGTGCCACCTCACAGGGGAGTGGGACTGAAGCTTTCTTT. Protein sequence: CASSATSQGSGTEAFF.

The V gene is TRBV20-1, the J gene TRBJ2-6; D gene unclear. CDR3 size: 14 residues. V lost 4 bases, J lost 0 bases, and 7 bases lay in between. Per the germline V gene, CDR1 is DFQATT and CDR2 is SNEGSKA (reference sequence). CDR3 DNA: TGCAGTGCTAAGGGTATCTCTGGGGCCAACGTCCTGACTTTC. Translation: CSAKGISGANVLTF.

The chain links TRBV7-2 to TRBJ2-6; maybe TRBD1 (6 bases). This CDR3 contains 19 residues. V gave up 3 bases and J gave up 0 bases, with 18 bases separating them. Germline CDR1 is SGHTA and CDR2 is FQGNSA. This chain's CDR3 is CASSLYLGHSSSGANVLTF. The CDR3 DNA reads TGTGCCAGCAGCTTGTATCTGGGACATTCAAGCTCTGGGGCCAACGTCCTGACTTTC.

The CDR3 loop is CASSKVPRGSHEQYF. In nucleotides, the CDR3 is TGTGCCAGCAGCAAAGTACCGAGGGGCTCGCACGAGCAGTACTTC. The gene calls are TRBV21-1 and TRBJ2-4; TRBD1 is taken as the D call from the table, unchecked against the DNA. The better agreement between TRBJ2-7 and the DNA end casts doubt on the J call. TRBV21-1 is described as a pseudogene. The CDR3 covers 15 residues.

This clonotype was seen many times. This chain connects TRBV7-2 to TRBJ2-7, with D possibly matching TRBD1 (5 bases). Per germline, CDR1 SGHTA and CDR2 FQGNSA. This CDR3 comprises 13 residues. The V gene lost 5 bases and the J gene lost 3 bases, with 11 bases spanning the gap. The CDR3 reads CASSRPGRYEQYF. CDR3 in DNA: TGTGCCAGCAGCCGCCCAGGGCGCTACGAGCAGTACTTC.

This chain connects TRBV7-9 to TRBJ1-4; D ambiguous. The CDR3 contains 16 residues. With 3 bases removed from V and 3 bases from J, the gap between germline ends came to 14 bases. Looked up from germline, CDR1 is SEHNR and CDR2 is FQNEAQ (reference sequence). CDR3 DNA: TGTGCCAGCAGCTTTGCCTGGCCCGCTTCTAATGAAAAACTGTTTTTT. This sequence encodes CASSFAWPASNEKLFF.

This clonotype was seen a few times. V usage is TRBV28 and J usage is TRBJ1-4; D call uncertain. This CDR3 is built from 12 residues. Germline CDR1 is MDHEN and CDR2 is SYDVKM. Trimming stripped 8 bases from V and 8 bases from J, with 12 bases between. The CDR3 coding sequence is TGTGCCAGCGGGGTTGGGAGGGAAAAACTGTTTTTT. Amino acid sequence: CASGVGREKLFF. The whole variable domain, remainder taken from reference TRBV28 and TRBJ1-4, is DVKVTQSSRYLVKRTGEKVFLECVQDMDHENMFWYRQDPGLGLRLIYFSYDVKMKEKGDIPEGYSVSREKKERFSLILESASTNQTSMYLCASGVGREKLFFGSGTQLSVL.

This clonotype was observed a few times. Germline is not matched at one junction end, which may reflect a read error. This chain links TRBV5-1 with TRBJ1-1; D not certain. Germline V gene lookup returns CDR1 SGHRS and CDR2 YFSETQ. There are 15 residues in the CDR3. CDR3 in amino acids: CASSLEGRGNTEAFF. CDR3 DNA sequence: TGTGCCAGCAGCTTGGAAGGACGGGGAAACACTGAAGCTTTCTTT.

V is TRBV12-3 or TRBV12-4 and J is TRBJ2-1; either TRBD1 or TRBD2 may fit D (5 bases each). The CDR3 totals 14 residues. Trimming took 4 bases from V and 10 from J, leaving 17 bases between them. CDR3: CASSYPGPQPEQFF. In DNA form, the CDR3 reads TGTGCCAGCAGTTACCCGGGGCCCCAACCGGAGCAGTTCTTC.

This clonotype was seen a few times. The chain combines TRBV29-1 with TRBJ2-6, with D maybe TRBD1 (5 bases). The V gene lost 6 bases and the J gene lost 0 bases, with 15 bases spanning the gap. CDR1 is SQVTM, CDR2 ANQGSEA, per germline. CDR3 length equals 16 residues. CDR3 residues: CSVDGQTVSGANVLTF. Here the CDR3 DNA reads TGCAGCGTCGATGGACAAACTGTCTCTGGGGCCAACGTCCTGACTTTC.

The J gene is TRBJ2-7, the V gene TRBV20-1; TRBD1 or TRBD2 may be the D gene (5 bases each). This CDR3 contains 11 residues. CDR1 is DFQATT and CDR2 is SNEGSKA in the germline V gene (reference sequence). Trimming removed 8 bases at V and 2 bases at J, with 10 bases between. The CDR3 nucleotides read TGCAGTAGTGGGGGAACCTACGAGCAGTACTTC. Translated, it gives CSSGGTYEQYF.

The chain links TRBV20-1 to TRBJ1-2, with 11 bases matching TRBD1. The CDR3 has 13 amino acids. Germline-derived CDR1 and CDR2 are DFQATT and SNEGSKA (reference sequence). Here the CDR3 reads CNGQGASSGGYTF. CDR3 DNA sequence: TGCAATGGACAGGGGGCTTCCTCCGGAGGCTACACCTTC.

The DNA of the CDR3 is TGTGCCAGCAGTAGACTGGGACAGGCCTACAATGAGCAGTACTTC. This sequence encodes CASSRLGQAYNEQYF. This sequence joins TRBV2 and TRBJ2-1, with 8 nucleotides matching TRBD1. The J call is doubtful: the DNA matches TRBJ2-7 better. This CDR3 has 15 residues. CDR1 and CDR2 from the germline V gene are SNHLY and FYNNEI.

With regard to this clonotype: This may stem from a read error, because a much larger clone lies one nucleotide away. The chain joins TRBV12-3 or TRBV12-4 to TRBJ2-5; D is ambiguous. The J call is in doubt because the DNA end fits TRBJ2-7 better. The CDR3 totals 12 residues. CDR3 DNA: TGTGGCAGCAGTTTATACGGCTACGAGCAGTACTTC. Protein: CGSSLYGYEQYF.

This clonotype was detected only a few times. The rearrangement links TRBV11-3 to TRBJ2-1; perhaps TRBD1 as D (6 bases). V was pared by 3 bases and J by 5 bases, with 14 bases between. The germline CDR1 and CDR2 sequences are SGHNT and YENEEA. The CDR3 is made up of 15 amino acids. CDR3 loop: CASSFAQGAHNEQFF. In DNA form, the CDR3 reads TGTGCCAGCAGCTTTGCACAGGGCGCTCACAATGAGCAGTTCTTC.

The V call is TRBV20-1, the J call TRBJ2-1; 8 bases map to TRBD2. CDR3 size: 14 residues. The J segment lost 7 bases and the V segment lost 7 bases, leaving 12 bases of the junction unmatched. Germline V lookup: CDR1 DFQATT, CDR2 SNEGSKA (reference sequence). CDR3 nucleotides: TGCAGTGGCGCTGCGGGGGGTTTTATTAATGAGCAGTTCTTC. This encodes CSGAAGGFINEQFF.

A remark on this clonotype: A much larger clone is a single base away; this may be a read error. The rearrangement joins TRBV7-2 to TRBJ2-7; TRBD1 might be the D (6 bases). CDR1 is SGHTA, CDR2 FQGNSA, per germline. The CDR3 has 14 amino acids. The CDR3 DNA reads TGTGTCAGCAGCTTCCGGGACACCAGCTACGAGCAGTACTTC. Translated: CVSSFRDTSYEQYF. The variable domain in full, with the rest retrieved from reference TRBV7-2 and TRBJ2-7, is GAGVSQSPSNKVTEKGKDVELRCDPISGHTALYWYRQSLGQGLEFLIYFQGNSAPDKSGLPSDRFSAERTGGSVSTLTIQRTQQEDSAVYLCVSSFRDTSYEQYFGPGTRLTVT.

The CDR3 nucleotides are TGTGCCAGCAGCCAAATGGGGGTTTATGAAGCGGGGTTGAACATTCAGTACTTC. Translation: CASSQMGVYEAGLNIQYF. This rearrangement joins TRBV4-2 to TRBJ2-4; 7 nucleotides match TRBD2. V shed 2 bases, J shed 7 bases, and the junction held 17 bases outside the gene matches. CDR1 and CDR2 (germline): LGHNA, YNFKEQ. CDR3 length equals 18 residues.

A few counts support this clonotype. The rearrangement uses TRBV6-1 and TRBJ2-1, with a weak D call TRBD1 (6 bases). Trimming left V 1 base short and J 9 bases short, with 10 bases between. Germline CDR1 and CDR2: MNHNS and SASEGT. This CDR3 is 13 amino acids long. Written as DNA, the CDR3 is TGTGCCAGCAGTGAAGTACAGGGTCCTGAGCAGTTCTTC. Residues: CASSEVQGPEQFF.

The CDR3 loop is CASSERTKGLAGEQYF. CDR3 in DNA: TGTGCCAGCAGTGAAAGGACAAAAGGGCTAGCGGGTGAGCAGTACTTC. The rearrangement uses TRBV25-1 and TRBJ2-4; 8 bases are a match to TRBD2. The CDR3 length is 16 residues. V shed 2 bases, J shed 13 bases, and the junction held 16 bases outside the gene matches. Germline-derived CDR1 and CDR2 are MGHDK and SYGVNS.

The chain is built from TRBV7-3 and TRBJ2-1; D is perhaps TRBD1 (6 bases). Germline assignment: CDR1 SGHTA and CDR2 FQGTGA. This CDR3 comprises 16 residues. V lost 1 base, J lost 0 bases, and 10 bases lay in between. As DNA, the CDR3 is TGTGCCAGCAGCTTAAATAAGGGGGTCTCCTACAATGAGCAGTTCTTC. Its translation: CASSLNKGVSYNEQFF.

This chain connects TRBV7-9 to TRBJ1-2; TRBD1 matches at 10 bases. Germline V gene lookup returns CDR1 SEHNR and CDR2 FQNEAQ (reference sequence). The ends lost 5 bases at V and 8 bases at J; junction bases unmatched: 11. The CDR3 runs 15 residues. CDR3 loop: CASSAAGTGAWGYTF. CDR3 DNA sequence: TGTGCCAGCAGCGCCGCCGGGACAGGGGCTTGGGGCTACACCTTC.